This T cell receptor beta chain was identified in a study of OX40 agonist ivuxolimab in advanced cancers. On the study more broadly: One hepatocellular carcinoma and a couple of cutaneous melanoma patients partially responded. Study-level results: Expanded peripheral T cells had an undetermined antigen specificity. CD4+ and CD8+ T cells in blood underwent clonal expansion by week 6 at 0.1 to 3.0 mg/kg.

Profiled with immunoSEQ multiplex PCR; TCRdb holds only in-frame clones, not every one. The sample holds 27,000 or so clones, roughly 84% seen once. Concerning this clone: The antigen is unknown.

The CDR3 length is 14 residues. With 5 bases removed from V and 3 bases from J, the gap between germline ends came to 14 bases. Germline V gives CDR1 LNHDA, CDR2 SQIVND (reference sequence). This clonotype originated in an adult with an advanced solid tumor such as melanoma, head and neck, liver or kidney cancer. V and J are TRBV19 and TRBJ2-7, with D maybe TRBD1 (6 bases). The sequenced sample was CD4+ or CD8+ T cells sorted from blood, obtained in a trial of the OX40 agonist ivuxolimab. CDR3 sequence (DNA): TGTGCCAGTAGTCCTTTGGGACACCACTACGAGCAGTACTTC. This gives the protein CASSPLGHHYEQYF.